The present T cell receptor beta chain was sequenced within a study of CD8 T cells in Susac syndrome. CDR1 is LGHDT, CDR2 YNNKEL, per germline (reference sequence). CDR3 length: 15 residues. V trimming: 4 bases; J trimming: 6 bases; junction bases outside the gene matches: 6. The authors reverse transcribed about 0.5 to 1 ug RNA with random hexamers. Each CDR3 protein is one row after TCRdb ran MiXCR on the immunoSEQ multiplex PCR reads. Here the sample spans some 160,000 distinct CDR3 sequences, 92% being singletons. This receptor was taken from a human donor in good health. Sequencing used CD4+ T cells from PBMCs. J is TRBJ1-4 and V is TRBV3-1, with TRBD1 matching over 9 bases. The CDR3 loop is CASSLPGTGYEKLFF. The CDR3 bases are TGTGCCAGCAGCCTACCCGGGACAGGGTATGAAAAACTGTTTTTT.